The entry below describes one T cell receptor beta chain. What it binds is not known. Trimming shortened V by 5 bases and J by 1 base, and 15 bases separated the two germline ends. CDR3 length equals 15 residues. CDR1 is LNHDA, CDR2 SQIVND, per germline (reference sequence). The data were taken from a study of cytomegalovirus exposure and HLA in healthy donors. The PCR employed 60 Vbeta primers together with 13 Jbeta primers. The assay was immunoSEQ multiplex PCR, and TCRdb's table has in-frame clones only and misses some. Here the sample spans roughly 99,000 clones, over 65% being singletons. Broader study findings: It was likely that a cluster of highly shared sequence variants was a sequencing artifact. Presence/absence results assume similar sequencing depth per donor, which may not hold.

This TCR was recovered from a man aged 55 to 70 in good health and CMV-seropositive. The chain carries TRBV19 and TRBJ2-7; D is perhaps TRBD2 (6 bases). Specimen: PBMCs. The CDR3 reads CASSPWWGGSYEQYF. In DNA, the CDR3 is TGTGCCAGTAGTCCCTGGTGGGGAGGATCCTACGAGCAGTACTTC.